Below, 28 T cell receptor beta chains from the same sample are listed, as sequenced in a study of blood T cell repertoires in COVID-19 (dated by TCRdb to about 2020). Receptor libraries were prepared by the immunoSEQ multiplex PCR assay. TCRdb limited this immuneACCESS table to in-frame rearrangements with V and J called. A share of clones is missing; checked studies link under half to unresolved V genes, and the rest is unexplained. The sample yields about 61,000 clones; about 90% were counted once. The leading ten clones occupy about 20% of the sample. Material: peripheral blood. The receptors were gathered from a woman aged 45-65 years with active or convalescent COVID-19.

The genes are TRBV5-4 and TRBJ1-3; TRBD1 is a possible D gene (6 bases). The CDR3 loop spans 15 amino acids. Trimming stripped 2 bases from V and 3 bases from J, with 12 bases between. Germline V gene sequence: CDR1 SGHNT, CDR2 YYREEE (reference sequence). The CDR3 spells CASSLQGIDGNTIYF. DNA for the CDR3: TGTGCCAGCAGCTTACAGGGAATAGATGGAAACACCATATATTTT. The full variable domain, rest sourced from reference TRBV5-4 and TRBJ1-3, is ETGVTQSPTHLIKTRGQQVTLRCSSQSGHNTVSWYQQALGQGPQFIFQYYREEENGRGNFPPRFSGLQFPNYSSELNVNALELDDSALYLCASSLQGIDGNTIYFGEGSWLTVV.

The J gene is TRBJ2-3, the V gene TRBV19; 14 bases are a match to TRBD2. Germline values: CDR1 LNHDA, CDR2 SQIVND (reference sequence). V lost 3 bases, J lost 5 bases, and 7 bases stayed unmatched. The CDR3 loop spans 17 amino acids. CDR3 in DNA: TGTGCCAGTAGTATTCGACTAGCGGGAGGGCCAGGAGATACGCAGTATTTT. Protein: CASSIRLAGGPGDTQYF.

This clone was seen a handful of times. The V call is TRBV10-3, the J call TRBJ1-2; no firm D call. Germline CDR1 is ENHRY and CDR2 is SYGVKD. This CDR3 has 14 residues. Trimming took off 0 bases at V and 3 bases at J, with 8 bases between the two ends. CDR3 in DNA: TGTGCCATCAGTGAGTCACGCCAGGACTATGGCTACACCTTC. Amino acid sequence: CAISESRQDYGYTF.

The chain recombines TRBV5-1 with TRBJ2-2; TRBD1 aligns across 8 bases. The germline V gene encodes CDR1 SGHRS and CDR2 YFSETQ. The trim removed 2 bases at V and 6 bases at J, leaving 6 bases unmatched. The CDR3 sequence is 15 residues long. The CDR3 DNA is TGCGCCAGCAGCTTTTCGGACAGGGAGGCCGGGGAGCTGTTTTTT. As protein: CASSFSDREAGELFF.

Here the CDR3 reads CASSLRQGSYGYTF. The CDR3 bases are TGTGCCAGCAGCTTGAGACAGGGAAGCTATGGCTACACCTTC. The chain is built from TRBV5-8 and TRBJ1-2; 7 bases line up with TRBD1. Trimming cost V 1 base and J 4 bases; bases outside gene matches: 4. CDR1 and CDR2 from the germline V gene are SGHTS and YDEGEE. This CDR3 is 14 amino acids long.

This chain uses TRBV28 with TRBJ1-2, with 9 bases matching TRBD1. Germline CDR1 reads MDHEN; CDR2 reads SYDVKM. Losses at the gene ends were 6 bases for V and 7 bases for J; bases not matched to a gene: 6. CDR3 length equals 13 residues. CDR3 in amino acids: CASRGTGQLGYTF. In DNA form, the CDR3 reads TGTGCCAGCAGGGGGACAGGGCAGCTTGGCTACACCTTC.

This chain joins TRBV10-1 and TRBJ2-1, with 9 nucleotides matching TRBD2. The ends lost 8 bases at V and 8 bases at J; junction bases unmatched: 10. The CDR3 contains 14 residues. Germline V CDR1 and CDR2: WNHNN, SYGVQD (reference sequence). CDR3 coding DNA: TGCGCCAGCGGGGATAGCGGGAGTAGGGATGAGCAGTTCTTC. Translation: CASGDSGSRDEQFF.

The CDR3 region has the DNA TGTGCCAGCAGCTTAAGGGAGGGACCCTACGAGCAGTACTTC. Amino acids: CASSLREGPYEQYF. The genes are TRBV7-2 and TRBJ2-7; 7 nucleotides line up with TRBD2. This CDR3 has 14 residues. Per germline, CDR1 SGHTA and CDR2 FQGNSA. V gave up 2 bases and J gave up 2 bases; unmatched junction bases: 3.

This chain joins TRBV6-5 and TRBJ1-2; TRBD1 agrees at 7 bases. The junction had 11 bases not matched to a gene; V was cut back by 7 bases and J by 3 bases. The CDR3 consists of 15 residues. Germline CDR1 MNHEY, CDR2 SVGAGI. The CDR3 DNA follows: TGTGCCAGCACCAACACGGAGGGGGCTGACTATGGCTACACCTTC. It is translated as CASTNTEGADYGYTF.

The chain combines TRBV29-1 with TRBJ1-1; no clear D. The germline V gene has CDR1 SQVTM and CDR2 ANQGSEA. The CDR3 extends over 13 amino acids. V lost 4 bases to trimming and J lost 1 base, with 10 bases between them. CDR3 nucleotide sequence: TGCAGCGTTGGAGTGAGAGGGAACACTGAAGCTTTCTTT. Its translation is CSVGVRGNTEAFF.

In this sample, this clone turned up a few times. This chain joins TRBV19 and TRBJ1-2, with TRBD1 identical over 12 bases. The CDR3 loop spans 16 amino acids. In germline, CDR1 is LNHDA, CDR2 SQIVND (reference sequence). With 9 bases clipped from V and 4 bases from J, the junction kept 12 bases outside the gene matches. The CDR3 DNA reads TGTGCCAGCACACCTCCGGGACAGGGGGCTAGCTATGGCTACACCTTC. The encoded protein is CASTPPGQGASYGYTF.

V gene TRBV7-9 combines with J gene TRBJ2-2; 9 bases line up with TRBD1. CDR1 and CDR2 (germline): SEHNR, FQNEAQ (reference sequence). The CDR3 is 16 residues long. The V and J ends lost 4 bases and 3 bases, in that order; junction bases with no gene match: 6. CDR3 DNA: TGTGCCAGCAGCTCGACCCGGGACAGGGACACCGGGGAGCTGTTTTTT. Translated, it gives CASSSTRDRDTGELFF. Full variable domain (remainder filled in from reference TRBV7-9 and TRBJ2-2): DTGVSQNPRHKITKRGQNVTFRCDPISEHNRLYWYRQTLGQGPEFLTYFQNEAQLEKSRLLSDRFSAERPKGSFSTLEIQRTEQGDSAMYLCASSSTRDRDTGELFFGEGSRLTVL.

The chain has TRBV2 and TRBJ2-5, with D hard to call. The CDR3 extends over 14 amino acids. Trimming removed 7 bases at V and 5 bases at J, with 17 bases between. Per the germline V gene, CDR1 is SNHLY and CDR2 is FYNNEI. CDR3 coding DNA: TGTGCCAGCATCAATACGGAGAATATTGAGACCCAGTACTTC. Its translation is CASINTENIETQYF.

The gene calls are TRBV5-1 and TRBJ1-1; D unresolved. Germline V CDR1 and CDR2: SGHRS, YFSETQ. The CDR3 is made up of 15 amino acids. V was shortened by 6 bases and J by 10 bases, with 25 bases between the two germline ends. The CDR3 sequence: CASKANAISFGGAFF. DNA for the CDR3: TGCGCCAGCAAGGCCAACGCAATCTCCTTTGGAGGAGCTTTCTTT.

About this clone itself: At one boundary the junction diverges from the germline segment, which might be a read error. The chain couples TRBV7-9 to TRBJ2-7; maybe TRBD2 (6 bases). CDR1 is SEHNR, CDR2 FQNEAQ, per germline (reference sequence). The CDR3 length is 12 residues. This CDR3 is CASSLGFRDSIF. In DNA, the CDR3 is TGTGCCAGCAGCTTAGGGTTTCGGGACTCAATTTTC. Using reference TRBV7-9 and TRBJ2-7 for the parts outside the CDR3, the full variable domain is DTGVSQNPRHKITKRGQNVTFRCDPISEHNRLYWYRQTLGQGPEFLTYFQNEAQLEKSRLLSDRFSAERPKGSFSTLEIQRTEQGDSAMYLCASSLGFRDSIFGPGTRLTVT.

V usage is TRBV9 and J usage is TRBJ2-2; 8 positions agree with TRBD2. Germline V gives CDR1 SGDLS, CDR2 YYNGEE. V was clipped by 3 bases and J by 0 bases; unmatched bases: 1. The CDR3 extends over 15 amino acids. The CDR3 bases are TGTGCCAGCAGCGATAGCGGGGCGAACACCGGGGAGCTGTTTTTT. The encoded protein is CASSDSGANTGELFF.

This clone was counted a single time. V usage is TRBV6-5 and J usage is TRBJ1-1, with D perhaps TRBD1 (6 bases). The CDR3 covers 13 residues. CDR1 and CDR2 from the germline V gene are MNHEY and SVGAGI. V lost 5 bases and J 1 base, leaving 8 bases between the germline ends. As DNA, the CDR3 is TGTGCCAGCAGTAGGGGGGGGAACACTGAAGCTTTCTTT. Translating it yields CASSRGGNTEAFF.

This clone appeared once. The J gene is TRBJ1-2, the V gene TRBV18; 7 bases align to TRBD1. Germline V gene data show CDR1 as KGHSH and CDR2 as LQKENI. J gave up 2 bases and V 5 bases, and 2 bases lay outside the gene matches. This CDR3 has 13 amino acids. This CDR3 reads CASSTGQNYGYTF. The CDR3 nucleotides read TGTGCCAGCTCAACGGGACAGAACTATGGCTACACCTTC. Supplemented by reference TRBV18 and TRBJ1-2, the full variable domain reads NAGVMQNPRHLVRRRGQEARLRCSPMKGHSHVYWYRQLPEEGLKFMVYLQKENIIDESGMPKERFSAEFPKEGPSILRIQQVVRGDSAAYFCASSTGQNYGYTFGSGTRLTVV.

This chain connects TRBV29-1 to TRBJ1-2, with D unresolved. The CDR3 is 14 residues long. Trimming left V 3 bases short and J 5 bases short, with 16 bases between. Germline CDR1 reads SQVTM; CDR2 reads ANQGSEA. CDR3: CSVDSSTGIYGYTF. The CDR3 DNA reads TGCAGCGTTGACTCATCTACGGGGATATATGGCTACACCTTC.

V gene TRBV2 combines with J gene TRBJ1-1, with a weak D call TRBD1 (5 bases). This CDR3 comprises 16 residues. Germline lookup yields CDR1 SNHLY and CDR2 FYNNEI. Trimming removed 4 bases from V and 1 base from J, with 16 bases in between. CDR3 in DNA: TGTGCCAGCAGTGCTGGGCAAGGGGTCTCGAACACTGAAGCTTTCTTT. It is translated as CASSAGQGVSNTEAFF.

The CDR3 loop is CASSYSGSSYNEQFF. CDR3 nucleotide sequence: TGTGCCAGCAGCTACAGCGGGAGCTCCTACAATGAGCAGTTCTTC. This chain connects TRBV5-4 to TRBJ2-1; 8 bases agree with TRBD2. The CDR3 is made up of 15 amino acids. Germline V gene lookup returns CDR1 SGHNT and CDR2 YYREEE (reference sequence). V was clipped by 3 bases and J by 0 bases; unmatched bases: 2.

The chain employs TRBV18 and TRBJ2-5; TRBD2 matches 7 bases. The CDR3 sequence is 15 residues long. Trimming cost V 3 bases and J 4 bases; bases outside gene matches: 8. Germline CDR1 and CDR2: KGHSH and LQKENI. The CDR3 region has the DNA TGTGCCAGCTCACCGGAGGGAGGCGGGGGAGAGACCCAGTACTTC. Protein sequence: CASSPEGGGGETQYF. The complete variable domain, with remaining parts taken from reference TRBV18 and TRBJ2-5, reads NAGVMQNPRHLVRRRGQEARLRCSPMKGHSHVYWYRQLPEEGLKFMVYLQKENIIDESGMPKERFSAEFPKEGPSILRIQQVVRGDSAAYFCASSPEGGGGETQYFGPGTRLLVL.

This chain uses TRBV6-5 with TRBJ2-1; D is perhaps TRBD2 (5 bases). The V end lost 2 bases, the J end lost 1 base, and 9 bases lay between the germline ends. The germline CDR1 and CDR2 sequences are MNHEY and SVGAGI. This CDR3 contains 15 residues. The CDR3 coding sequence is TGTGCCAGCAGTTACGACGGACTTTCCTACAATGAGCAGTTCTTC. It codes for CASSYDGLSYNEQFF.

CDR3 loop: CASSLSSGSYNEQFF. In DNA form, the CDR3 reads TGTGCCAGCAGCTTATCAAGCGGTTCCTACAATGAGCAGTTCTTC. The rearrangement links TRBV7-2 to TRBJ2-1; D perhaps matches TRBD2 (5 bases). CDR1 and CDR2 (germline): SGHTA, FQGNSA. V was shortened by 2 bases and J by 1 base, with 9 bases between the two germline ends. The CDR3 runs to 15 residues.

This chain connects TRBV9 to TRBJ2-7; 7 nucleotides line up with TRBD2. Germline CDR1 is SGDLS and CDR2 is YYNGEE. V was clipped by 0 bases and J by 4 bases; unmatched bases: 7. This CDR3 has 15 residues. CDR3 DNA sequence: TGTGCCAGCAGCGTAGGAGGCGGGAGAGTGTACGAGCAGTACTTC. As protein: CASSVGGGRVYEQYF. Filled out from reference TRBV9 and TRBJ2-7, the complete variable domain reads DSGVTQTPKHLITATGQRVTLRCSPRSGDLSVYWYQQSLDQGLQFLIQYYNGEERAKGNILERFSAQQFPDLHSELNLSSLELGDSALYFCASSVGGGRVYEQYFGPGTRLTVT.

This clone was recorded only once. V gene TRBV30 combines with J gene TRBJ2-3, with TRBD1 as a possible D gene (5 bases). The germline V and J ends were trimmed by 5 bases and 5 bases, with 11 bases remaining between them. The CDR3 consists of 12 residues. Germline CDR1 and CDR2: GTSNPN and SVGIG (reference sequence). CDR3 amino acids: CAWAQGRDTQYF. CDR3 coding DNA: TGTGCCTGGGCCCAGGGAAGAGATACGCAGTATTTT.

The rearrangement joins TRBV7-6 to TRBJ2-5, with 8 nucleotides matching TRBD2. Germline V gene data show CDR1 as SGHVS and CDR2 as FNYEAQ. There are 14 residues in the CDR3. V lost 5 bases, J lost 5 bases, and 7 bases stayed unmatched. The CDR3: CASSPGTRGETQYF. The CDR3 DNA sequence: TGTGCCAGCAGCCCTGGGACTAGGGGGGAGACCCAGTACTTC.

The CDR3 DNA follows: TGTGCCAGCAGCTTGGGTGGGTCAGGGCCTGCAGAAGCTTTCTTT. This encodes CASSLGGSGPAEAFF. The J gene is TRBJ1-1, the V gene TRBV5-4, with D possibly being TRBD1 (5 bases). Trimming took 0 bases from V and 8 from J, leaving 17 bases between them. The V gene's germline CDR1 is SGHNT and CDR2 YYREEE (reference sequence). There are 15 residues in the CDR3.